The source of this T cell receptor (beta chain) is a study of CD8 T cells in ankylosing spondylitis. Quantitative 5'-RACE with molecular barcodes produced the TCR beta libraries. Each CDR3 protein gets one entry after TCRdb re-called the 5' RACE reads with MiXCR. This sample has about 500,000 distinct CDR3 sequences, with 5.3% found just once. Findings of the study overall: Some motif variants had been reported before (in reactive arthritis synovial fluid and blood). Matched synovial fluid from ankylosing spondylitis patients was reported to be enriched for disease-linked clones. Ankylosing spondylitis blood appeared to be characterized by a TCR beta motif of eight highly homologous variants. In peripheral blood, disease-linked CD8+ clones occurred at relatively low frequencies.

This clonotype has at least ten counts. What it recognizes is unknown. Trimming cost V 0 bases and J 6 bases; bases outside gene matches: 12. Germline V gene data show CDR1 as LGHNA and CDR2 as YSLEER. The CDR3 loop spans 17 amino acids. The sequencing input was blood, either unsorted or a sorted T cell fraction (not recorded which). This receptor was obtained from a male donor with ankylosing spondylitis. The V call is TRBV4-3, the J call TRBJ2-3, with 7 nucleotides matching TRBD2. As DNA, the CDR3 is TGCGCCAGCAGCCAAGATGGTCCAGCGGGGCCCCGCGATACGCAGTATTTT. Amino acid sequence: CASSQDGPAGPRDTQYF.